A selection of T cell receptor beta chains follows, all from one sample in a study of vaccination and CD4 T cells after COVID-19. TCRdb analysed the PCR reads with MiXCR anew, one entry per CDR3 protein. In the table there are around 12,000 distinct CDR3 sequences, roughly 36% of which are singletons. For these TCRs, the target antigens are not known. Sequenced material: cultured CD4+ T cells from blood. The receptors here all came from a human donor with COVID-19. Both conserved end residues are part of each CDR3. A D gene is named only where the DNA matches it firmly. Size is omitted from some rows. Given values are once, few, many or a class for expanded clones.

CASSQVQYLRGQETQYF TGTGCCAGCAGCCAAGTCCAGTACCTAAGGGGGCAAGAGACCCAGTACTTC NA TRBJ2-5 TRBV14 NA
CSATEGAFYEQYF TGCAGTGCAACAGAGGGAGCGTTCTACGAGCAGTACTTC NA TRBJ2-7 TRBV20-1 NA
CASRGRGQDSYNEQFF TGTGCCAGCAGGGGCCGCGGACAGGACTCCTACAATGAGCAGTTCTTC TRBD1 TRBJ2-1 TRBV27 few
CASSRDRLDSGANVLTF TGTGCCAGCAGCCGGGACAGACTAGACTCTGGGGCCAACGTCCTGACTTTC NA TRBJ2-6 TRBV7-2 NA
CASSSRAEGADTQYF TGTGCCAGCAGCTCACGAGCGGAGGGGGCAGATACGCAGTATTTT NA TRBJ2-3 TRBV11-3 NA
CASKSFQPQHF TGTGCCAGTAAAAGTTTTCAGCCCCAGCATTTT NA TRBJ1-5 TRBV19 NA
CASKVSGGASGANVLTF TGTGCCAGCAAAGTGAGCGGGGGGGCATCTGGGGCCAACGTCCTGACTTTC TRBD2 TRBJ2-6 TRBV2 few
CASTRLAGGSVNEQFF TGTGCCAGCACCAGACTAGCGGGGGGGTCTGTGAATGAGCAGTTCTTC TRBD2 TRBJ2-1 TRBV6-1 NA
CASSRRVGELSYYGYTF TGTGCCAGCAGTCGACGAGTGGGGGAGTTGAGCTACTATGGCTACACCTTC NA TRBJ1-2 TRBV6-1 NA
CASSVRLGADTQYF TGTGCCAGCAGCGTTCGGCTGGGGGCAGATACGCAGTATTTT NA TRBJ2-3 TRBV9 few